One and the same sample provided the 19 T cell receptor beta chains below, sequenced in a study of blood T cell repertoires in COVID-19. TCRdb's table, derived via immunoSEQ multiplex PCR, lists solely in-frame clones and lacks some. The table records 200,000 to 250,000 clones, about four fifths of them present only once. Sequencing input: PBMCs or T cells enriched from blood (not recorded which). These receptors were collected from a woman aged 40 to 50 with acute COVID-19.

The chain joins TRBV9 to TRBJ2-3; TRBD2 matches at 13 bases. Losses at the gene ends were 4 bases for V and 3 bases for J; bases not matched to a gene: 2. In germline, CDR1 is SGDLS, CDR2 YYNGEE. The CDR3 has 15 residues. The CDR3, as DNA: TGTGCCAGCAGCTTGGGACTAGCGGGAACAGATACGCAGTATTTT. It encodes CASSLGLAGTDTQYF.

The chain has TRBV7-2 and TRBJ1-2; D may be TRBD1 (6 bases). CDR1 and CDR2 (germline): SGHTA, FQGNSA. V lost 1 base and J lost 3, with 15 bases in between. This CDR3 has 16 residues. CDR3 loop: CASSLELRGSDYGYTF. CDR3 coding DNA: TGTGCCAGCAGCTTAGAACTCAGGGGATCGGACTATGGCTACACCTTC.

The chain joins TRBV2 to TRBJ1-4; TRBD1 is a possible D gene (5 bases). CDR3 length: 13 amino acids. V was pared by 6 bases and J by 8 bases, with 13 bases between. The germline CDR1 and CDR2 sequences are SNHLY and FYNNEI. The chain's CDR3 is CASRGEVGEKLFF. The CDR3 nucleotides read TGTGCCAGCAGGGGGGAGGTTGGCGAAAAACTGTTTTTT.

This chain joins TRBV7-3 and TRBJ2-2; 13 nucleotides line up with TRBD2. The germline gives CDR1 SGHTA, CDR2 FQGTGA. Trimming cost V 5 bases and J 5 bases; bases outside gene matches: 5. The CDR3 totals 16 residues. CDR3 nucleotide sequence: TGTGCCAGCAGCCCTCGGACTAGCGGGAGAACCGGGGAGCTGTTTTTT. This encodes CASSPRTSGRTGELFF. Full variable domain (remainder filled in from reference TRBV7-3 and TRBJ2-2): GAGVSQTPSNKVTEKGKYVELRCDPISGHTALYWYRQSLGQGPEFLIYFQGTGAADDSGLPNDRFFAVRPEGSVSTLKIQRTERGDSAVYLCASSPRTSGRTGELFFGEGSRLTVL.

The gene calls are TRBV3-1 (or the pseudogene TRBV3-2) and TRBJ2-1, with 9 bases that match TRBD1. The CDR3 loop spans 15 amino acids. V shed 6 bases and J 6 bases; nucleotides not matched to a gene: 9. The V gene's germline CDR1 is LGHDT and CDR2 YNNKEL (reference sequence). This CDR3 is CASRQTGTGINEQFF. In DNA, the CDR3 is TGTGCCAGCAGACAAACCGGGACAGGGATCAATGAGCAGTTCTTC.

The chain combines TRBV9 with TRBJ2-6; D remains ambiguous. The ends were cut back, 0 bases at V and 3 bases at J, with 7 bases in the middle. Germline V gene data show CDR1 as SGDLS and CDR2 as YYNGEE. The CDR3 totals 15 residues. The DNA for the CDR3 is TGTGCCAGCAGCGTAGCGGCAGGTGGGGCCAACGTCCTGACTTTC. As protein: CASSVAAGGANVLTF.

The V and J genes are TRBV6-2 or TRBV6-3 and TRBJ1-1; D gene unclear. V lost 6 bases and J lost 1, with 24 bases in between. Germline V gene sequence: CDR1 MNHEY, CDR2 SVGEGT. This CDR3 is 18 amino acids long. CDR3: CASSPRNPSSYTNTEAFF. Written as DNA, the CDR3 is TGTGCCAGCAGCCCCCGTAATCCCTCCTCATACACGAACACTGAAGCTTTCTTT.

On this clone: The junction and the germline gene differ at one end; a read error may be behind it. The V call is TRBV28, the J call TRBJ2-3, with 8 bases aligning to TRBD1. Germline CDR1 reads MDHEN; CDR2 reads SYDVKM. The CDR3 totals 15 residues. CDR3 loop: CASSSDRASRDTQYF. CDR3 nucleotide sequence: TGTGCCAGCAGCTCGGACAGGGCAAGCAGAGATACGCAGTATTTT.

The chain couples TRBV27 to TRBJ2-1; D ambiguous. Germline CDR1 MNHEY, CDR2 SMNVEV (reference sequence). With 5 bases removed from V and 4 bases from J, the gap between germline ends came to 15 bases. This CDR3 contains 15 residues. CDR3: CASSPRYGPYNEQFF. The CDR3 DNA sequence: TGTGCCAGCAGTCCGCGCTATGGTCCTTACAATGAGCAGTTCTTC.

The sample holds one count of this clone. The chain is built from TRBV7-8 and TRBJ2-1, with TRBD1 as a possible D gene (6 bases). This CDR3 is built from 15 residues. Trimming removed 0 bases from V and 4 bases from J, with 10 bases in between. Germline CDR1 reads SGHVS; CDR2 reads FQNEAQ. The CDR3 is CASSLAGTIYNEQFF. CDR3 DNA sequence: TGTGCCAGCAGCTTAGCCGGGACAATATACAATGAGCAGTTCTTC. The full variable domain, in which reference TRBV7-8 and TRBJ2-1 provide the parts outside the CDR3, is GAGVSQSPRYKVAKRGQDVALRCDPISGHVSLFWYQQALGQGPEFLTYFQNEAQLDKSGLPSDRFFAERPEGSVSTLKIQRTQQEDSAVYLCASSLAGTIYNEQFFGPGTRLTVL.

The genes are TRBV6-6 and TRBJ2-1, with TRBD2 matching over 7 bases. CDR1 is MNHNY and CDR2 is SVGAGI in the germline V gene (reference sequence). The CDR3 is 15 amino acids. The ends lost 8 bases at V and 0 bases at J; junction bases unmatched: 7. The CDR3 coding sequence is TGTGCCAGCCACTGGGGGGGGAGCTCCTACAATGAGCAGTTCTTC. This codes for CASHWGGSSYNEQFF.

The chain combines TRBV7-9 with TRBJ1-1; TRBD1 is a possible D gene (6 bases). Germline CDR1 and CDR2: SEHNR and FQNEAQ (reference sequence). Trimming took off 4 bases at V and 7 bases at J, with 16 bases between the two ends. The CDR3 is 14 residues long. The CDR3 loop is CASSSQGSGGEAFF. The CDR3 DNA reads as TGTGCCAGCAGCTCACAGGGATCGGGAGGTGAAGCTTTCTTT.

The chain uses TRBV10-3 and TRBJ2-1; 9 nucleotides agree with TRBD2. This CDR3 has 13 amino acids. The germline CDR1 and CDR2 sequences are ENHRY and SYGVKD. Germline trimming cut 10 bases from V and 8 bases from J; bases unmatched to any gene: 9. CDR3 residues: CATRLAARDEQFF. The CDR3, as DNA: TGTGCCACCCGACTAGCGGCGAGGGATGAGCAGTTCTTC.

This chain connects TRBV4-2 to TRBJ2-7; 9 positions match TRBD1. CDR1 is LGHNA and CDR2 is YNFKEQ in the germline V gene. V lost 2 bases and J lost 3; bases outside the gene matches: 5. The CDR3 extends over 15 amino acids. Here the CDR3 reads CASSQFGTGFYEQYF. CDR3 nucleotide sequence: TGTGCCAGCAGCCAATTTGGGACAGGGTTCTACGAGCAGTACTTC.

The sample holds a few counts of this clone. This chain connects TRBV20-1 to TRBJ2-6; possible D gene TRBD1, 6 bases. CDR3 length: 17 amino acids. Germline assignment: CDR1 DFQATT and CDR2 SNEGSKA (reference sequence). Trimming removed 3 bases at V and 0 bases at J, with 15 bases between. CDR3 amino acids: CSASRGSLSSGANVLTF. CDR3 nucleotides: TGCAGTGCTAGTAGGGGGTCCCTGAGCTCTGGGGCCAACGTCCTGACTTTC.

This clone has a handful of counts. CDR3 coding DNA: TGTGCCAGCAGTGAAACTTTGACAGGGCTGAGCTATGGCTACACCTTC. Translation gives CASSETLTGLSYGYTF. This chain links TRBV6-1 with TRBJ1-2, with 7 bases identical to TRBD1. Germline CDR1 and CDR2: MNHNS and SASEGT. The junction had 10 bases not matched to a gene; V was cut back by 2 bases and J by 4 bases. The CDR3 extends over 16 amino acids.

Only one count was recorded for this clone. The chain carries TRBV7-2 and TRBJ2-3, with 10 bases identical to TRBD2. Germline V CDR1 and CDR2: SGHTA, FQGNSA. With 4 bases clipped from V and 0 bases from J, the junction kept 7 bases outside the gene matches. CDR3 length equals 17 residues. Written as DNA, the CDR3 is TGTGCCAGCAGCTCATCTCTAGCGGGGGTTAGCACAGATACGCAGTATTTT. This encodes CASSSSLAGVSTDTQYF. The variable domain in full, with the rest retrieved from reference TRBV7-2 and TRBJ2-3, is GAGVSQSPSNKVTEKGKDVELRCDPISGHTALYWYRQSLGQGLEFLIYFQGNSAPDKSGLPSDRFSAERTGGSVSTLTIQRTQQEDSAVYLCASSSSLAGVSTDTQYFGPGTRLTVL.

This chain links TRBV19 with TRBJ2-7; D is possibly TRBD1 (6 bases). This CDR3 region has 13 residues. The V and J ends lost 10 bases and 2 bases respectively, with 15 bases between them. Germline CDR1 reads LNHDA; CDR2 reads SQIVND (reference sequence). CDR3 sequence: CATQGPGTYEQYF. CDR3 nucleotide sequence: TGTGCCACACAGGGACCAGGAACCTACGAGCAGTACTTC.

This chain connects TRBV5-6 to TRBJ1-1; the D gene is possibly TRBD1 (5 bases). Germline V gene sequence: CDR1 SGHDT, CDR2 YYEEEE. The CDR3 is 16 amino acids. With 0 bases removed from V and 1 base from J, the gap between germline ends came to 13 bases. CDR3: CASSLAGQGGNTEAFF. CDR3 bases: TGTGCCAGCAGCTTGGCCGGACAAGGCGGGAACACTGAAGCTTTCTTT.